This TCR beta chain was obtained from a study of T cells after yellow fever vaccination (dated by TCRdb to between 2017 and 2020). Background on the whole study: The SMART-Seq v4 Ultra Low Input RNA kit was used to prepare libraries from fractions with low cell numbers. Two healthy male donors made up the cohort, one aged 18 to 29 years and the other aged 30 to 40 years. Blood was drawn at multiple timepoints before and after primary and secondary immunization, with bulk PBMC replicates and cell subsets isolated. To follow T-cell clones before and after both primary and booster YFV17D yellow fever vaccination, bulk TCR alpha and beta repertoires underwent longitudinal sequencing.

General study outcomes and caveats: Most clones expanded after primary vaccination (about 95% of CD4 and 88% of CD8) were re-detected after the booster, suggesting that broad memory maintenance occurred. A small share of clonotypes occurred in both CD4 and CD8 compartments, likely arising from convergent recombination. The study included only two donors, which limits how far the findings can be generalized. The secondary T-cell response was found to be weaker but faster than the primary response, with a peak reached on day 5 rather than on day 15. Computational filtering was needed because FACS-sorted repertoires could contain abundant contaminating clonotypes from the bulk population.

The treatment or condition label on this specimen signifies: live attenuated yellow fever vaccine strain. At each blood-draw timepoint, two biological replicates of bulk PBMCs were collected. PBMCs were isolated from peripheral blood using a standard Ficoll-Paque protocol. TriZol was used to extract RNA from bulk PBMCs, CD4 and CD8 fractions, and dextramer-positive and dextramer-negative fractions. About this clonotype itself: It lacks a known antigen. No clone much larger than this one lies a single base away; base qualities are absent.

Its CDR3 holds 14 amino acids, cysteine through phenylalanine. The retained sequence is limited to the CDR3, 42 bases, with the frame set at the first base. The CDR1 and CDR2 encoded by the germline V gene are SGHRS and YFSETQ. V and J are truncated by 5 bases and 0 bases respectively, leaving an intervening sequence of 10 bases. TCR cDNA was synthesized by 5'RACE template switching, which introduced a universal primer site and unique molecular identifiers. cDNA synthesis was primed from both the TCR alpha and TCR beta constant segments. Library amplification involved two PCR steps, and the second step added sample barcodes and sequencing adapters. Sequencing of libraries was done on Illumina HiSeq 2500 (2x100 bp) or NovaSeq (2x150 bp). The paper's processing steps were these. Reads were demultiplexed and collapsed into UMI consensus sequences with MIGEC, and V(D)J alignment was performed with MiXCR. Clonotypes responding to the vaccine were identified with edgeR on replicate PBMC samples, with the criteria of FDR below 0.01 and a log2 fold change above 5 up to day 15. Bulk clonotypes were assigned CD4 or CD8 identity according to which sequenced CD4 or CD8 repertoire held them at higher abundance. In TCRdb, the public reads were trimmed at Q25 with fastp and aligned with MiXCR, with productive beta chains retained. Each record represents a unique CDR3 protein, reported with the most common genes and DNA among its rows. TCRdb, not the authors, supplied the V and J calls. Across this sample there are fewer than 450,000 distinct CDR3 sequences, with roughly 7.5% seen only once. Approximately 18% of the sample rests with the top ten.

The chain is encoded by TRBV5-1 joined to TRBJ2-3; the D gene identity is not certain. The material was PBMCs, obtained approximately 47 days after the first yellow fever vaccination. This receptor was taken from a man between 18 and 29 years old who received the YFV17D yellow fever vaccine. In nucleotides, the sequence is TGCGCCAGCAGACCAACCCCTAGCACAGATACGCAGTATTTT. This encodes CASRPTPSTDTQYF.